These 12 T cell receptor beta chains were all obtained from the same sample, sequenced in a study of T cells after yellow fever vaccination. Using its own MiXCR run on the 5' RACE reads, TCRdb lists one record per CDR3 protein. The sample has about 630,000 distinct CDR3 sequences; 9% to 15% are singletons. The sample here was PBMCs, taken on the day of the yellow fever booster vaccination. The receptors were sampled from a man in his thirties or forties who received the YFV17D yellow fever vaccine.

The chain couples TRBV15 to TRBJ2-3; D remains unclear. Germline V gene data show CDR1 as LNHNV and CDR2 as YYDKDF (reference sequence). There are 18 residues in the CDR3. V dropped 3 bases and J dropped 4 bases, with 23 bases sitting between them. In DNA, the CDR3 is TGTGCCACCAGCAGGCGCGCCGAAAGTGGCTCGCGAGCAGATACGCAGTATTTT. Encoded protein: CATSRRAESGSRADTQYF. Using reference TRBV15 and TRBJ2-3 for the parts outside the CDR3, the full variable domain is DAMVIQNPRYQVTQFGKPVTLSCSQTLNHNVMYWYQQKSSQAPKLLFHYYDKDFNNEADTPDNFQSRRPNTSFCFLDIRSPGLGDTAMYLCATSRRAESGSRADTQYFGPGTRLTVL.

This clonotype was counted between two and nine times. The rearrangement uses TRBV7-8 and TRBJ2-1; TRBD2 matches 8 bases. V dropped 1 base and J dropped 1; count of bases not matched to a gene: 3. The CDR3 runs 16 residues. Germline V gene sequence: CDR1 SGHVS, CDR2 FQNEAQ. CDR3 DNA: TGTGCCAGCAGCTTAGTAGCGGGGAATTCCTACAATGAGCAGTTCTTC. Its translation: CASSLVAGNSYNEQFF.

This clonotype showed up just a few times. The rearrangement links TRBV5-6 to TRBJ2-1; 11 bases match TRBD2. From germline, CDR1 is SGHDT and CDR2 YYEEEE. V dropped 5 bases and J dropped 9; count of bases not matched to a gene: 7. This CDR3 region has 14 residues. The CDR3: CASRFSGRAIEQFF. For the CDR3, the DNA is TGTGCCAGCAGATTTAGCGGGAGGGCCATTGAGCAGTTCTTC.

The table lists this clonotype with a few counts. The chain employs TRBV18 and TRBJ2-1; D ambiguous. Trimming took off 1 base at V and 2 bases at J, with 9 bases between the two ends. Germline CDR1 is KGHSH and CDR2 is LQKENI. The length of the CDR3 is 15 residues. In nucleotides, the CDR3 is TGTGCCAGCTCACCACAAAGGACGGCCTACAATGAGCAGTTCTTC. Protein sequence: CASSPQRTAYNEQFF.

The sample holds a few counts of this clonotype. This chain connects TRBV3-1 to TRBJ2-7; TRBD2 matches at 7 bases. Germline CDR1 LGHDT, CDR2 YNNKEL (reference sequence). CDR3 length: 14 amino acids. V was pared by 3 bases and J by 2 bases, with 4 bases of the junction left unmatched. The DNA of the CDR3 is TGTGCCAGCAGCCATAGCGGGCCGACCTACGAGCAGTACTTC. Protein sequence: CASSHSGPTYEQYF.

J is TRBJ2-1 and V is TRBV11-2; 8 bases are a match to TRBD2. The V and J ends lost 6 bases and 2 bases, in that order; junction bases with no gene match: 9. The CDR3 sequence is 16 residues long. Germline CDR1 reads SGHAT; CDR2 reads FQNNGV. Here the CDR3 DNA reads TGTGCCAGCAGTCCATTCGGGAGGGGGACCTACAATGAGCAGTTCTTC. It translates to CASSPFGRGTYNEQFF.

This clonotype came up a few times. The rearrangement links TRBV5-6 to TRBJ2-1; 15 positions agree with TRBD2. Germline CDR1 and CDR2: SGHDT and YYEEEE. V was pared by 6 bases and J by 4 bases, with 5 bases of the junction left unmatched. The CDR3 covers 16 residues. The CDR3 nucleotides are TGTGCCAGCAAGGGACTAGCGGGAGGAAAATACAATGAGCAGTTCTTC. This gives the protein CASKGLAGGKYNEQFF.

This clonotype was recorded many times. The chain employs TRBV7-8 and TRBJ2-7; 7 positions match TRBD1. The V gene end was trimmed by 2 bases and the J gene end by 9 bases; junction bases not matched to a gene: 13. CDR3 length equals 15 residues. CDR1 SGHVS and CDR2 FQNEAQ come from the germline V gene. The CDR3 protein is CASSLTGLNRDRQYF. In nucleotides, the CDR3 is TGTGCCAGCAGCTTAACAGGGCTGAATAGGGACAGGCAGTACTTC.

This chain connects TRBV20-1 to TRBJ2-2, with 8 bases fitting TRBD1. Losses at the gene ends were 4 bases for V and 1 base for J; bases not matched to a gene: 2. The CDR3 runs to 14 residues. Per the germline V gene, CDR1 is DFQATT and CDR2 is SNEGSKA (reference sequence). This CDR3 reads CSATGTGNTGELFF. CDR3 nucleotides: TGCAGTGCTACCGGGACAGGGAACACCGGGGAGCTGTTTTTT.

A few counts support this clonotype. The rearrangement uses TRBV7-9 and TRBJ1-6, with a tentative D call TRBD1 (6 bases). The CDR3 loop spans 14 amino acids. The germline V and J ends were trimmed by 6 bases and 8 bases, with 14 bases remaining between them. The V gene's germline CDR1 is SEHNR and CDR2 FQNEAQ (reference sequence). The CDR3 spells CASRGQMAYSPLHF. In DNA, the CDR3 is TGTGCCAGCAGGGGACAAATGGCGTATTCACCCCTCCACTTT.

This clonotype was seen many times. The chain recombines TRBV20-1 with TRBJ2-1; D is perhaps TRBD1 (6 bases). Germline values: CDR1 DFQATT, CDR2 SNEGSKA (reference sequence). This CDR3 has 13 amino acids. The DNA for the CDR3 is TGCAGGGCCTCCGGGACACACTACAATGAGCAGTTCTTC. Amino acids: CRASGTHYNEQFF.

This chain joins TRBV7-2 and TRBJ1-2, with 9 bases aligning to TRBD1. In germline, CDR1 is SGHTA, CDR2 FQGNSA. J gave up 8 bases and V 7 bases, and 8 bases lay outside the gene matches. The CDR3 is 13 amino acids. The CDR3 nucleotides read TGTGCCAGCAACTTCCACAGGGGGCGCGGCTACACCTTC. Its translation: CASNFHRGRGYTF.